A single sample is the source of the 2 T cell receptor beta chains below, sequenced in a study of T cell responses to AZD1222 COVID-19 vaccine. Assay: immunoSEQ multiplex PCR; the TCRdb copy retains only in-frame clones and omits some. The profile shows 160,000 or so clones, 85% to 90% of them singletons. Sequences were derived from peripheral blood, sampled on day 0 of AZD1222 vaccination. Receptor source: an adult in good health.

The V call is TRBV28, the J call TRBJ1-5; TRBD1 aligns across 7 bases. CDR1 is MDHEN and CDR2 is SYDVKM in the germline V gene. The CDR3 covers 13 residues. Trimming cost V 6 bases and J 5 bases; bases outside gene matches: 4. The CDR3 DNA reads TGTGCCAGCAGGCCAGGGGGTCATCAGCCCCAGCATTTT. Translated, it gives CASRPGGHQPQHF.

V usage is TRBV28 and J usage is TRBJ1-2; no reliable D call. The CDR3 loop spans 11 amino acids. V gave up 8 bases and J gave up 2 bases, with 6 bases separating them. Germline CDR1 is MDHEN and CDR2 is SYDVKM. For the CDR3, the DNA is TGTGCCAGCGCGGGAAACTATGGCTACACCTTC. It codes for CASAGNYGYTF.